This T cell receptor (beta chain) stems from a study of molecular identifiers for immune sequencing clone quantification. Findings and caveats of the study: Effector cells kept over 97% of their molecules in clones above 20 RNA copies, while naive cells kept under 1% there.

On this clonotype: Its antigen is unknown. This clone may be a read error of a much larger clone one base away.

This CDR3 region has 12 residues. Germline-derived CDR1 and CDR2 are SGHVS and FQNEAQ. TCRdb used MiXCR to reprocess the PCR reads, holding one entry per CDR3 protein. The sample has over 50,000 distinct CDR3 sequences, more than 35% seen once; the top ten hold less than 5%. Libraries used 20,000 to 1,000,000 sorted naive CD8 T cells and 10%, 30% or 50% RNA input. The chain couples TRBV7-8 to TRBJ2-3, with D uncertain. The tail of the sequence fits TRBJ1-5 better, so the J call may be wrong. Sequencing was carried out using naive CD8+ T cells from blood, with Jurkat cell RNA spiked in. Subset: FACS-sorted CD8+CD4-CCR7+CD45RA+ naive T cells. This TCR derives from a human donor in good health. Some libraries in this study had Jurkat cell RNA spiked in. CDR3 nucleotide sequence: TGTGCCAGCAGCTTAGGAAGGACTTTTCAGCATTTT. Its protein is CASSLGRTFQHF.